Below, 13 T cell receptor beta chains from the same sample are listed, as sequenced in a study of immune evolution from preneoplasia to lung adenocarcinoma. Method: immunoSEQ multiplex PCR; TCRdb's copy keeps in-frame clones and lacks some. The sample lists around 7,500 clones, approximately 81% seen once, with 2.5% to 3% in the top ten. Sequences were obtained from FFPE invasive lung adenocarcinoma tissue. The receptors originated from a person aged 40-50 years with lung adenocarcinoma.

This chain joins TRBV6-1 and TRBJ1-5; D unclear. Germline CDR1 is MNHNS and CDR2 is SASEGT. The CDR3 consists of 13 residues. V lost 7 bases and J 5 bases, leaving 12 bases between the germline ends. The chain's CDR3 is CASTRTNHQPQHF. The CDR3 DNA sequence: TGTGCCAGCACCAGGACTAATCATCAGCCCCAGCATTTT.

This clone was observed a handful of times. The genes are TRBV14 and TRBJ1-4, with D hard to call. The CDR3 is 14 amino acids. Trimming stripped 4 bases from V and 8 bases from J, with 14 bases between. Germline V gene lookup returns CDR1 SGHDN and CDR2 FVKESK. CDR3 region: CASSPRWAGEKLFF. The CDR3, as DNA: TGTGCCAGCAGCCCTAGGTGGGCTGGAGAAAAACTGTTTTTT. Filled out from reference TRBV14 and TRBJ1-4, the complete variable domain reads EAGVTQFPSHSVIEKGQTVTLRCDPISGHDNLYWYRRVMGKEIKFLLHFVKESKQDESGMPNNRFLAERTGGTYSTLKVQPAELEDSGVYFCASSPRWAGEKLFFGSGTQLSVL.

The chain recombines TRBV25-1 with TRBJ2-2; possible D gene TRBD2, 5 bases. The CDR3 consists of 13 residues. The V end was cut by 5 bases, the J end by 5 bases, with 9 bases between. Germline V gene data show CDR1 as MGHDK and CDR2 as SYGVNS. CDR3 sequence: CASSRGKTGELFF. For the CDR3, the DNA is TGTGCCAGCAGTAGAGGGAAAACCGGGGAGCTGTTTTTT. Variable domain in full (rest from reference TRBV25-1 and TRBJ2-2): EADIYQTPRYLVIGTGKKITLECSQTMGHDKMYWYQQDPGMELHLIHYSYGVNSTEKGDLSSESTVSRIRTEHFPLTLESARPSHTSQYLCASSRGKTGELFFGEGSRLTVL.

V usage is TRBV2 and J usage is TRBJ1-2; the D gene is possibly TRBD1 (5 bases). The germline V gene has CDR1 SNHLY and CDR2 FYNNEI. Trimming took off 6 bases at V and 8 bases at J, with 13 bases between the two ends. The CDR3 length is 12 residues. CDR3 bases: TGTGCCAGCAGACAGGCACTAGTGGGCTACACCTTC. As protein: CASRQALVGYTF.

This clone was detected a few times. The rearrangement uses TRBV6-5 and TRBJ1-3; no reliable D call. The CDR3 consists of 15 residues. Germline V gene sequence: CDR1 MNHEY, CDR2 SVGAGI. V was clipped by 5 bases and J by 3 bases, with 14 bases between them. Here the CDR3 reads CASSRTANLGNTIYF. The DNA for the CDR3 is TGTGCCAGCAGTCGTACGGCGAACCTTGGAAACACCATATATTTT.

CDR3 protein: CASSQDRGSGQPQHF. The CDR3, as DNA: TGTGCCAGCAGCCAAGATAGGGGGTCAGGCCAGCCCCAGCATTTT. The genes are TRBV4-2 and TRBJ1-5; a possible D gene is TRBD1 (6 bases). V was shortened by 0 bases and J by 7 bases, with 13 bases between the two germline ends. From germline, CDR1 is LGHNA and CDR2 YNFKEQ. The CDR3 totals 15 residues.

On this clone: The junction and the germline gene differ at one end; a read error may be behind it. V usage is TRBV4-1 and J usage is TRBJ2-1; 9 bases map to TRBD2. The CDR3 is 16 residues long. Germline CDR1 MGHRA, CDR2 YSYEKL. The CDR3 is CASSQGRTSAYSEQFF. CDR3 sequence (DNA): TGCGCCAGCAGCCAAGGTCGGACTAGCGCATACAGTGAGCAGTTCTTC.

This clone was seen more than once but under ten times. This chain links TRBV11-2 with TRBJ2-1; possibly TRBD1 for D (6 bases). CDR1 is SGHAT, CDR2 FQNNGV, per germline. This CDR3 region has 16 residues. Trimming cost V 1 base and J 8 bases, with 18 bases left between them. The CDR3 DNA sequence: TGTGCCAGCAGCTTAGTTGAACAGGGCTTAGGGGATGAGCAGTTCTTC. It codes for CASSLVEQGLGDEQFF.

This clone was detected once. V usage is TRBV11-1 and J usage is TRBJ2-1; D is unresolved. Germline V CDR1 and CDR2: SGHAT, FQDESV (reference sequence). V shed 0 bases and J shed 5 bases, with 11 bases lying between them. This CDR3 has 15 residues. The CDR3 region has the DNA TGTGCCAGCAGCTTAGCGGCCCTGTCCCACAATGAGCAGTTCTTC. It codes for CASSLAALSHNEQFF.

The rearrangement uses TRBV15 and TRBJ2-3; D gene unclear. CDR1 and CDR2 (germline): LNHNV, YYDKDF (reference sequence). The CDR3 totals 14 residues. The V and J ends lost 0 bases and 7 bases respectively, with 11 bases between them. The CDR3 sequence: CATSRDDGHNTQYF. DNA of the CDR3: TGTGCCACCAGCAGAGATGATGGGCACAATACGCAGTATTTT.

The V gene is TRBV5-4, the J gene TRBJ1-2, with TRBD1 matching 7 bases. Germline lookup yields CDR1 SGHNT and CDR2 YYREEE (reference sequence). The V and J ends lost 4 bases and 8 bases, in that order; junction bases with no gene match: 11. This CDR3 has 14 amino acids. The CDR3 sequence is CASSRTTGISGYTF. CDR3 coding DNA: TGTGCCAGCAGCCGAACGACAGGGATTAGCGGCTACACCTTC.

V is TRBV2 and J is TRBJ2-5; the D is unclear. The length of the CDR3 is 15 residues. Per germline, CDR1 SNHLY and CDR2 FYNNEI. The V end was cut by 4 bases, the J end by 1 base, with 13 bases between. The CDR3 nucleotides read TGTGCCAGCAGTGCCGACCTGATGGGCCAAGAGACCCAGTACTTC. Encoded protein: CASSADLMGQETQYF.

The chain carries TRBV29-1 and TRBJ2-2, with no clear D. The V gene's germline CDR1 is SQVTM and CDR2 ANQGSEA. The length of the CDR3 is 14 residues. Trimming cost V 3 bases and J 3 bases, with 11 bases left between them. The CDR3 loop reads CSVDPLGDTGELFF. CDR3 coding DNA: TGCAGCGTTGACCCCCTTGGGGACACCGGGGAGCTGTTTTTT.